The present entry profiles one TCR beta chain with its context. The antigen remains undetermined. Notes on the study in general: Tumor memory CD4+ T cell TCR gene usage clustered with blood and lymph node memory CD4+ cells and lymph node naive CD4+ cells. Larger-cohort validation covered only one TCR beta V-J rearrangement.

TCRdb called the 5' RACE reads again in MiXCR, with one record for every CDR3 protein. Of roughly 30,000 distinct CDR3 sequences listed, over 25% are singletons. Treg sorting used a CD4+CD25+CD127-/low gate. Sequenced: tumor-infiltrating Tregs sorted from the breast tumor. This clonotype originated in a female donor with breast cancer.

CDR3 amino acids: CASSLALDDQPQHF. Here the CDR3 DNA reads TGTGCCAGCAGTTTGGCCCTAGACGATCAGCCCCAGCATTTT. The rearrangement uses TRBV12-3 or TRBV12-4 and TRBJ1-5; the D is unclear. The CDR3 is 14 residues long. Trimming shortened V by 3 bases and J by 5 bases, and 11 bases separated the two germline ends.